This passage covers 7 T cell receptor beta chains from one sample sequenced in a study of shared clonotypes between healthy human individuals. Naive CD8 cells comprised CD45RO-negative, CCR7-positively selected cells, excluding terminally differentiated effector memory CD45RA+ cells. Method: immunoSEQ multiplex PCR; TCRdb's copy keeps in-frame clones and lacks some. The top ten clones hold roughly 0.12% of a sample with around 640,000 clones, 95% to 96% of them seen once. Input material: naive CD8+ T cells sorted from blood. All receptors derive from a woman younger than 45 in good health.

The V and J genes are TRBV19 and TRBJ2-3; D unclear. This CDR3 is built from 15 residues. CDR1 is LNHDA, CDR2 SQIVND, per germline (reference sequence). The V end was cut by 1 base, the J end by 0 bases, with 8 bases between. CDR3 bases: TGTGCCAGTAGTATAGCCGAGACAAGCACAGATACGCAGTATTTT. Protein sequence: CASSIAETSTDTQYF. The whole variable domain, filled in from reference TRBV19 and TRBJ2-3, reads DGGITQSPKYLFRKEGQNVTLSCEQNLNHDAMYWYRQDPGQGLRLIYYSQIVNDFQKGDIAEGYSVSREKKESFPLTVTSAQKNPTAFYLCASSIAETSTDTQYFGPGTRLTVL.

A remark on this clone: Other DNA sequences within the sample encode an identical CDR3. This rearrangement joins TRBV28 to TRBJ1-1, with TRBD1 matching over 7 bases. This CDR3 has 15 residues. The trim removed 1 base at V and 2 bases at J, leaving 4 bases unmatched. The germline CDR1 and CDR2 sequences are MDHEN and SYDVKM. The CDR3 loop reads CASSLYGTANTEAFF. CDR3 coding DNA: TGTGCCAGCAGTTTATACGGGACAGCCAACACTGAAGCTTTCTTT.

V is TRBV4-2 and J is TRBJ1-2, with D perhaps TRBD1 (6 bases). From germline, CDR1 is LGHNA and CDR2 YNFKEQ. This CDR3 has 14 amino acids. The germline V and J ends were trimmed by 3 bases and 3 bases, with 11 bases remaining between them. The CDR3 loop reads CASSHEGGDYGYTF. DNA for the CDR3: TGTGCCAGCAGCCACGAAGGGGGAGACTATGGCTACACCTTC.

The chain recombines TRBV5-6 with TRBJ1-5; 8 bases fit TRBD1. V lost 0 bases to trimming and J lost 4 bases; unmatched junction nucleotides: 3. The CDR3 runs 15 residues. Germline V gene data show CDR1 as SGHDT and CDR2 as YYEEEE. The CDR3 sequence: CASSLAGGGNQPQHF. CDR3 nucleotides: TGTGCCAGCAGCTTGGCAGGGGGCGGAAATCAGCCCCAGCATTTT.

The chain combines TRBV4-1 with TRBJ1-6; D is unresolved. The V end was cut by 3 bases, the J end by 8 bases, with 8 bases between. Germline-derived CDR1 and CDR2 are MGHRA and YSYEKL. The CDR3 runs 13 residues. CDR3 amino acids: CASSQGGDSPLHF. The CDR3 coding sequence is TGCGCCAGCAGCCAGGGCGGAGATTCACCCCTCCACTTT.

This rearrangement joins TRBV5-1 to TRBJ2-7, with D maybe TRBD1 (6 bases). Trimming shortened V by 4 bases and J by 5 bases, and 13 bases separated the two germline ends. The CDR3 runs to 13 residues. Germline CDR1 is SGHRS and CDR2 is YFSETQ. CDR3 protein: CASSPADRNEQYF. CDR3 DNA: TGCGCCAGCAGCCCGGCGGACAGAAACGAGCAGTACTTC. The full variable domain, in which reference TRBV5-1 and TRBJ2-7 provide the parts outside the CDR3, is KAGVTQTPRYLIKTRGQQVTLSCSPISGHRSVSWYQQTPGQGLQFLFEYFSETQRNKGNFPGRFSGRQFSNSRSEMNVSTLELGDSALYLCASSPADRNEQYFGPGTRLTVT.

The chain is built from TRBV28 and TRBJ1-5; 7 nucleotides align to TRBD1. The CDR3 contains 15 residues. CDR1 MDHEN and CDR2 SYDVKM come from the germline V gene. Unmatched junction bases numbered 6, after V lost 7 bases and J lost 0 bases. CDR3 amino acids: CASNGDSYSNQPQHF. CDR3 DNA: TGTGCCAGCAACGGGGACAGTTATAGCAATCAGCCCCAGCATTTT. Together with reference TRBV28 and TRBJ1-5, the CDR3 gives the full variable domain: DVKVTQSSRYLVKRTGEKVFLECVQDMDHENMFWYRQDPGLGLRLIYFSYDVKMKEKGDIPEGYSVSREKKERFSLILESASTNQTSMYLCASNGDSYSNQPQHFGDGTRLSIL.